Below, one T cell receptor (beta chain) is given with its context. In the authors' methods: Estimated nucleated cell counts came from reference gene primer amplification. Profiling relied on immunoSEQ multiplex PCR, and the TCRdb table lists in-frame clones only, not all of them. For V, J and clone size, that table is used; D and trimming come from the DNA. The sample has about 400,000 clones, approximately 88% seen once. The data stem from a study of blood T cell repertoires in COVID-19. Overall study: Donors in the United States, Italy and Spain gave samples during acute or convalescent COVID-19. Sources were T cells, B-cell-depleted T cells, or PBMCs; the material itself was cDNA or gDNA.

V gave up 4 bases and J gave up 0 bases, with 9 bases separating them. The CDR3 sequence is 15 residues long. CDR1 and CDR2 (germline): SEHNR, FQNEAQ (reference sequence). This TCR came from a man in his forties or fifties with acute or convalescent COVID-19. The J gene is TRBJ1-4, the V gene TRBV7-9, with D perhaps TRBD1 (6 bases). The sample was peripheral blood. The CDR3 DNA follows: TGTGCCAGCAGCTCAGACAGGCCAACTAATGAAAAACTGTTTTTT. As protein: CASSSDRPTNEKLFF.